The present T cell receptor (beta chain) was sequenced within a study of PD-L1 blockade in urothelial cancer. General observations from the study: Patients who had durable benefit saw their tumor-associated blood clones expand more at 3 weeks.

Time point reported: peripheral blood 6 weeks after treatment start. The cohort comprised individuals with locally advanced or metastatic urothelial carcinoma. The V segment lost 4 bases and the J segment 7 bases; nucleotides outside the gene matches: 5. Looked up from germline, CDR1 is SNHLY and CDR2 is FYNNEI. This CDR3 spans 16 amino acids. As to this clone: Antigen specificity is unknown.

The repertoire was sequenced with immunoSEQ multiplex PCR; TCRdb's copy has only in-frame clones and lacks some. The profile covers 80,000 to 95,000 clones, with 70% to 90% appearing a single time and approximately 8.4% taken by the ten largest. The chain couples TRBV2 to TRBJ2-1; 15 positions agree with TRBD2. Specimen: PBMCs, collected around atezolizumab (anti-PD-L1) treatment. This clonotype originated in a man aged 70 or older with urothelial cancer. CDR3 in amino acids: CASSGTSGGARNEQFF. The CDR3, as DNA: TGTGCCAGCAGTGGGACTAGCGGGGGGGCTCGTAATGAGCAGTTCTTC.